This T cell receptor (beta chain) was observed in a study of blood T cells in healthy people across ages. As for the study in general: Capture by template switching was about one barcoded beta molecule per two T cells.

The CDR3 runs 15 residues. The germline V and J ends were trimmed by 2 bases and 1 base, with 11 bases remaining between them. The germline gives CDR1 LNHNV, CDR2 YYDKDF (reference sequence). Primed by a sample-barcoded 5' primer and a J-beta primer mix, a second PCR proceeded for about 7 to 12 cycles. Every molecule of cDNA carried a tag from a template-switch adaptor with 12 random nucleotides. TCRdb re-derived calls from the 5' RACE reads in MiXCR, one entry per CDR3 protein. The data show about 1.8 million distinct CDR3 sequences, with 49% seen just once and over 2% held by the top ten. On this clonotype: Its specificity is unknown.

Study-level points and caveats: Age advanced and TCR beta diversity per million T cells fell, roughly linearly.

The gene calls are TRBV15 and TRBJ2-5, with D perhaps assigned TRBD1 or TRBD2 (5 bases each). The specimen was blood. This clonotype was obtained from a woman between 40 and 50 years old in good health. In DNA, the CDR3 is TGTGCCACCAGCAGAATGGGGACGGCCCAAGAGACCCAGTACTTC. The encoded protein is CATSRMGTAQETQYF.